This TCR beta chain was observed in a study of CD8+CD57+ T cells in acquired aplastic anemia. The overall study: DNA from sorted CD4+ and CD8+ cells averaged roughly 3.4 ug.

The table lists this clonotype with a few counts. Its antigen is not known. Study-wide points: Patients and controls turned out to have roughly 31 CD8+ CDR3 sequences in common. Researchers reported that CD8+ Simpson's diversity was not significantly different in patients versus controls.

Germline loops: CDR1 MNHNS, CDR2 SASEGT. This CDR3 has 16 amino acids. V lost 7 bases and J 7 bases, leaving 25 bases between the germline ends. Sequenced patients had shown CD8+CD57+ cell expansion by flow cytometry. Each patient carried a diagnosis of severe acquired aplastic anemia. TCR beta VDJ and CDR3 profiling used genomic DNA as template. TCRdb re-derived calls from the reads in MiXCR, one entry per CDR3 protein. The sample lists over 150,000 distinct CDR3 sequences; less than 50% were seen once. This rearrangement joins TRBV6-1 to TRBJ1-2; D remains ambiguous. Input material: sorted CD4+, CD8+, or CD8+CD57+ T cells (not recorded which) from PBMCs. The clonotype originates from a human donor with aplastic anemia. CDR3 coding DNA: TGTGCCAGCACCCGAAGCGGGATGTCCGGCGTAGGTGGCTACACCTTC. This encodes CASTRSGMSGVGGYTF.